This T cell receptor (beta chain) was retrieved from a study of blood T cell repertoires in COVID-19. Turning to the study itself: The cDNA or gDNA used as material had been derived from T cells, B-cell-depleted T cells, or PBMCs.

Germline assignment: CDR1 GTSNPN and CDR2 SVGIG (reference sequence). V shed 5 bases and J 5 bases; nucleotides not matched to a gene: 6. This CDR3 contains 13 residues. A word on this clone: The sample has other DNA sequences that encode this CDR3 too.

In the original analysis: For nucleated cells, counts were estimated from reference gene primer amplification. Generated by immunoSEQ multiplex PCR, the TCRdb table keeps only in-frame clones and is missing some. V, J and clone size reflect that table, while D and trimming were determined from the DNA. The sample has over 150,000 clones; 65% to 90% are singletons. What was sequenced was peripheral blood. The rearrangement joins TRBV30 to TRBJ2-1; 7 bases align to TRBD2. The clonotype was recovered from a human donor in a cohort sampled during active COVID-19. The CDR3 DNA sequence: TGTGCCTGGTCTAGCGGAGGGGACAATGAGCAGTTCTTC. Amino acids: CAWSSGGDNEQFF.